This entry lists 10 T cell receptor beta chains sequenced from one sample in a study of neurological immune-mediated disorders. Time point: longitudinal time-point 2. A single record per CDR3 protein comes from TCRdb applying MiXCR to the 5' RACE reads. The data show more than 30,000 distinct CDR3 sequences, about 13% seen once. Source material: PBMCs. Source of these receptors: a woman aged 40 to 55 in good health.

The chain couples TRBV29-1 to TRBJ2-3; possible D gene TRBD2, 5 bases. The CDR3 is 13 amino acids. V was pared by 0 bases and J by 2 bases, with 6 bases between. Germline CDR1 reads SQVTM; CDR2 reads ANQGSEA. As DNA, the CDR3 is TGCAGCGTTGAAGACGGGGTCACAGATACGCAGTATTTT. This codes for CSVEDGVTDTQYF.

This clonotype was seen a handful of times. V and J are TRBV10-3 and TRBJ2-1; D gene uncertain. The CDR3 is made up of 17 amino acids. Trimming pared 3 bases from V and 2 bases from J, leaving 17 bases between. Germline CDR1 and CDR2: ENHRY and SYGVKD. The CDR3 DNA reads as TGTGCCATCAGTGACTTTTTTGAATCGGCCCCCTACAATGAGCAGTTCTTC. Its translation: CAISDFFESAPYNEQFF.

This clonotype was found many times. The chain links TRBV9 to TRBJ1-3; maybe TRBD1 (5 bases). From germline, CDR1 is SGDLS and CDR2 YYNGEE. V was shortened by 3 bases and J by 0 bases, with 16 bases between the two germline ends. The CDR3 sequence is 17 residues long. The CDR3 region is CASSAPEGLSSGNTIYF. Here the CDR3 DNA reads TGTGCCAGCAGCGCCCCGGAGGGGCTAAGCTCTGGAAACACCATATATTTT.

This clonotype was observed many times. This chain links TRBV4-3 with TRBJ1-2; TRBD1 matches 9 bases. Per the germline V gene, CDR1 is LGHNA and CDR2 is YSLEER. Trimming at V came to 4 bases and at J to 3 bases, leaving 6 bases not matched to a gene. This CDR3 spans 15 amino acids. This chain's CDR3 is CASSLGTGWDYGYTF. The CDR3 nucleotides read TGCGCCAGCAGCCTAGGGACAGGGTGGGACTATGGCTACACCTTC.

This clonotype was detected once. The chain carries TRBV19 and TRBJ1-1; tentatively, D is TRBD1 (5 bases). V lost 4 bases and J 3 bases, leaving 9 bases between the germline ends. The CDR3 totals 13 residues. Germline values: CDR1 LNHDA, CDR2 SQIVND (reference sequence). The CDR3 bases are TGTGCCAGTAGTAGGGGGACCGACACTGAAGCTTTCTTT. It encodes CASSRGTDTEAFF.

As to this clonotype: As the CDR3 is not closed by the conserved phenylalanine or tryptophan, this likely results from a read error. V and J are TRBV12-3 or TRBV12-4 and TRBJ2-7; D is unresolved. This CDR3 comprises 12 residues. The germline V and J ends were trimmed by 6 bases and 3 bases, with 9 bases remaining between them. CDR3 DNA: TGTGCCAGCAGCTCGACGGGCTACGAGCAGTACCTC. Amino acid sequence: CASSSTGYEQYL.

At least ten counts were recorded for this clonotype. CDR3 sequence reads: CASSTREKLFF. The CDR3 DNA sequence: TGTGCCAGCAGTACTCGAGAAAAACTGTTTTTT. The J gene is TRBJ1-4, the V gene TRBV12-3 or TRBV12-4; D remains ambiguous. V lost 5 bases, J lost 8 bases, and 6 bases lay in between. This CDR3 comprises 11 residues.

In its sample, this clonotype was seen many times. J is TRBJ2-1 and V is TRBV15; TRBD1 agrees at 8 bases. After removal of 8 bases from V and 8 bases from J, the junction contained 8 bases not matched to a gene. The CDR3 contains 13 residues. Germline CDR1 LNHNV, CDR2 YYDKDF (reference sequence). The CDR3 DNA is TGTGCCACCGGGGACAGGCGGCCGGATGAGCAGTTCTTC. Translated: CATGDRRPDEQFF.

This clonotype was counted many times. The genes are TRBV15 and TRBJ2-1; TRBD2 agrees at 13 bases. The V and J ends lost 2 bases and 8 bases, in that order; junction bases with no gene match: 9. This CDR3 comprises 17 residues. Germline V gene sequence: CDR1 LNHNV, CDR2 YYDKDF (reference sequence). CDR3 DNA sequence: TGTGCCACCAGCAGACTCCATACTAGCGGGAGGGCGGATGAGCAGTTCTTC. As protein: CATSRLHTSGRADEQFF. Variable domain in full (rest from reference TRBV15 and TRBJ2-1): DAMVIQNPRYQVTQFGKPVTLSCSQTLNHNVMYWYQQKSSQAPKLLFHYYDKDFNNEADTPDNFQSRRPNTSFCFLDIRSPGLGDTAMYLCATSRLHTSGRADEQFFGPGTRLTVL.

This clonotype was recorded many times. CDR3: CASTWRGRAETQYF. CDR3 DNA sequence: TGTGCCAGCACCTGGAGGGGCAGGGCGGAGACCCAGTACTTC. The chain recombines TRBV7-2 with TRBJ2-5, with a tentative D call TRBD2 (6 bases). The CDR3 runs 14 residues. From germline, CDR1 is SGHTA and CDR2 FQGNSA. V lost 7 bases and J 5 bases, leaving 17 bases between the germline ends.